Listed below are T cell receptor beta chains from one sample, sequenced in a study of blood T cell repertoires in COVID-19. Clones were sequenced by immunoSEQ multiplex PCR, and TCRdb holds only the in-frame ones, with some missing. The sample has almost 400,000 clones, 88% seen once. The specimen sequenced was PBMCs or T cells enriched from blood (not recorded which). The receptors here all came from a woman in her twenties or thirties with acute COVID-19. Both conserved end residues are part of each CDR3. D genes are given only for firm matches. Rows may omit the clone size; those that give it use once, few, many or a size class.

size | D | J | V | CDR3 | DNA
once | TRBD1 | TRBJ1-6 | TRBV18 | CASSRQGNSPLHF | TGTGCCAGCTCCCGACAGGGAAATTCACCCCTCCACTTT
. | . | TRBJ1-2 | TRBV11-2 | CASSLGGNYGYTF | TGTGCCAGCAGCTTAGGCGGAAACTATGGCTACACCTTC
. | . | TRBJ1-2 | TRBV12-3/TRBV12-4 | CASRPGTYGYTF | TGTGCCAGCAGGCCAGGGACATATGGCTACACCTTC
. | . | TRBJ2-1 | TRBV24-1 | CATSDFSASLYEQFF | TGTGCCACCAGTGATTTCTCGGCTAGTCTTTATGAGCAGTTCTTC
. | . | TRBJ1-1 | TRBV25-1 | CASKGPNTEAFF | TGTGCCAGCAAGGGGCCCAACACTGAAGCTTTCTTT
. | . | TRBJ1-5 | TRBV2 | CASSGVGAFNQPQHF | TGTGCCAGCAGTGGGGTGGGGGCCTTCAATCAGCCCCAGCATTTT
. | . | TRBJ1-2 | TRBV2 | CASSVRENYGYTF | TGTGCCAGCAGCGTCAGGGAAAACTATGGCTACACCTTC
. | . | TRBJ2-2 | TRBV7-3 | CASSPRGVSNTGELFF | TGTGCCAGCAGCCCCCGCGGGGTTTCGAACACCGGGGAGCTGTTTTTT
. | . | TRBJ2-1 | TRBV21-1 | CASSILLAGYHNEQFF | TGTGCCAGCAGCATACTACTAGCGGGGTACCACAATGAGCAGTTCTTC
. | . | TRBJ1-1 | TRBV19 | CASSIGFNTEAFF | TGTGCCAGTAGTATCGGGTTTAACACTGAAGCTTTCTTT
. | . | TRBJ1-6 | TRBV3-1/TRBV3-2 | CASSQDFDSPLHF | TGTGCCAGCAGCCAAGATTTCGATTCACCCCTCCACTTT
. | . | TRBJ2-7 | TRBV14 | CASSQEQGTLSYEQYF | TGTGCCAGCAGCCAAGAACAGGGTACTCTTTCCTACGAGCAGTACTTC
. | TRBD1 | TRBJ1-1 | TRBV2 | CASSDPDREEAFF | TGTGCCAGCAGTGACCCAGACAGGGAGGAAGCTTTCTTT
. | TRBD1 | TRBJ1-5 | TRBV5-6 | CASSLGDRAPQHF | TGTGCCAGCAGCTTGGGAGACAGGGCGCCCCAGCATTTT
. | TRBD2 | TRBJ2-7 | TRBV24-1 | CATSDSSGGVSYEQYF | TGTGCCACCAGTGATTCTAGCGGGGGGGTCTCCTACGAGCAGTACTTC
. | . | TRBJ2-1 | TRBV15 | CATSTSGTLLPNEQFF | TGTGCCACCAGCACCTCCGGGACTCTTCTTCCCAATGAGCAGTTCTTC
. | TRBD2 | TRBJ2-1 | TRBV6-5 | CASGEGLAPSNEQFF | TGTGCCAGCGGAGAGGGACTAGCGCCGAGCAATGAGCAGTTCTTC
. | TRBD1 | TRBJ2-1 | TRBV11-2 | CASSLGPGTGVGEQFF | TGTGCCAGCAGCTTAGGCCCCGGGACAGGGGTGGGTGAGCAGTTCTTC
. | . | TRBJ2-7 | TRBV27 | CASSLGQGTYEQYF | TGTGCCAGCAGTTTGGGGCAGGGAACCTACGAGCAGTACTTC
. | . | TRBJ2-5 | TRBV5-1 | CASYRFQETQYF | TGCGCCAGCTACAGGTTCCAAGAGACCCAGTACTTC
. | TRBD1 | TRBJ2-7 | TRBV7-9 | CASSLRRPGQGSREQYF | TGTGCCAGCAGCTTAAGACGACCGGGACAGGGGTCCCGCGAGCAGTACTTC
few | . | TRBJ2-1 | TRBV7-2 | CASSLARATYNEQFF | TGTGCCAGCAGCTTAGCCAGGGCTACCTACAATGAGCAGTTCTTC
once | TRBD1 | TRBJ1-2 | TRBV27 | CASTGTGETNYGYTF | TGTGCCAGTACCGGGACAGGGGAAACTAACTATGGCTACACCTTC
. | TRBD2 | TRBJ2-7 | TRBV6-6 | CASSDLGLAGESEQYF | TGTGCCAGCAGCGATTTGGGACTAGCGGGGGAATCCGAGCAGTACTTC
. | . | TRBJ1-6 | TRBV6-5 | CASKVGENSPLHF | TGTGCCAGCAAAGTTGGAGAGAATTCACCCCTCCACTTT
. | . | TRBJ1-2 | TRBV10-3 | CAISESTTVYGYTF | TGTGCCATCAGTGAGTCGACGACAGTCTATGGCTACACCTTC
once | . | TRBJ1-1 | TRBV18 | CASSPTPGGAREAFF | TGTGCCAGCTCACCCACGCCCGGGGGTGCGCGGGAAGCTTTCTTT
. | TRBD1 | TRBJ1-2 | TRBV19 | CASSIPGQGIYGYTF | TGTGCCAGTAGTATACCGGGACAGGGGATTTATGGCTACACCTTC
. | . | TRBJ2-5 | TRBV19 | CASSQYQETQYF | TGTGCCAGTAGCCAGTACCAAGAGACCCAGTACTTC